One sample yielded the 22 T cell receptor beta chains listed below, sequenced in a study of shared clonotypes between healthy human individuals. Some clones are missing from TCRdb's copy, which holds only in-frame ones; the method was immunoSEQ multiplex PCR. The data hold 1,400,000 or so clones, with approximately 98.5% observed a single time. The source material was naive CD4+ T cells sorted from blood. This sample's subset: CD45RA+ positively selected. The receptors stem from a man aged 25 to 40 in good health.

The chain is built from TRBV5-4 and TRBJ2-7, with 11 positions matching TRBD2. CDR1 and CDR2 from the germline V gene are SGHNT and YYREEE (reference sequence). CDR3 length: 15 amino acids. The trim removed 5 bases at V and 3 bases at J, leaving 7 bases unmatched. CDR3 sequence (DNA): TGTGCCAGCAGTTCCGGGACTAGCGGACGCTACGAGCAGTACTTC. Translated: CASSSGTSGRYEQYF.

The rearrangement links TRBV6-1 to TRBJ1-5, with D possibly TRBD1 on 5 matching bases. V lost 6 bases and J lost 6, with 12 bases in between. Germline V gene data show CDR1 as MNHNS and CDR2 as SASEGT. The CDR3 consists of 13 residues. The CDR3 region is CASRGGRGQPQHF. DNA of the CDR3: TGTGCCAGCAGGGGTGGTAGGGGTCAGCCCCAGCATTTT.

The J gene is TRBJ1-5, the V gene TRBV7-2; TRBD1 is a possible D gene (5 bases). CDR1 and CDR2 from the germline V gene are SGHTA and FQGNSA. Trimming left V 2 bases short and J 6 bases short, with 8 bases between. The CDR3 sequence is 13 residues long. CDR3 protein: CASSLMGGQPQHF. CDR3 nucleotides: TGTGCCAGCAGCTTAATGGGGGGTCAGCCCCAGCATTTT.

The chain recombines TRBV5-1 with TRBJ1-4, with D perhaps TRBD1 (6 bases). V was clipped by 5 bases and J by 4 bases, with 12 bases between them. Germline CDR1 and CDR2: SGHRS and YFSETQ. The CDR3 runs to 14 residues. Here the CDR3 reads CASRATGNNEKLFF. In DNA, the CDR3 is TGCGCCAGCAGGGCCACAGGGAATAATGAAAAACTGTTTTTT. The full variable domain, with the rest looked up from reference TRBV5-1 and TRBJ1-4, is KAGVTQTPRYLIKTRGQQVTLSCSPISGHRSVSWYQQTPGQGLQFLFEYFSETQRNKGNFPGRFSGRQFSNSRSEMNVSTLELGDSALYLCASRATGNNEKLFFGSGTQLSVL.

The chain has TRBV7-2 and TRBJ2-3; 13 nucleotides line up with TRBD2. CDR3 length: 16 residues. The J segment lost 5 bases and the V segment lost 5 bases, leaving 7 bases of the junction unmatched. Germline V lookup: CDR1 SGHTA, CDR2 FQGNSA. The CDR3 region has the DNA TGTGCCAGCAGCCGCGGACTAGCGGGAGAGGTAGATACGCAGTATTTT. It codes for CASSRGLAGEVDTQYF.

The rearrangement uses TRBV6-6 and TRBJ2-7; D is uncertain. Germline V gene data show CDR1 as MNHNY and CDR2 as SVGAGI (reference sequence). V was cut by 5 bases and J by 4 bases, with 15 bases left in between. The CDR3 is 14 amino acids. The CDR3 DNA is TGTGCCAGCAGTCCCCCCGGGTCCCCTTACGAGCAGTACTTC. Amino acids: CASSPPGSPYEQYF.

This sequence joins TRBV14 and TRBJ2-3, with a possible D match to TRBD1 (5 bases). Trimming removed 0 bases from V and 3 bases from J, with 13 bases in between. This CDR3 comprises 16 residues. Looked up from germline, CDR1 is SGHDN and CDR2 is FVKESK. CDR3 DNA sequence: TGTGCCAGCAGCCAAGATCAGGGTGCTCAAACAGATACGCAGTATTTT. Protein: CASSQDQGAQTDTQYF.

The J gene is TRBJ2-2, the V gene TRBV2; 10 positions agree with TRBD2. The CDR3 covers 15 residues. Germline-derived CDR1 and CDR2 are SNHLY and FYNNEI. V gave up 4 bases and J gave up 5 bases; unmatched junction bases: 4. The CDR3 reads CASSVLAGETGELFF. The CDR3 DNA reads as TGTGCCAGCAGTGTTCTAGCGGGAGAGACCGGGGAGCTGTTTTTT.

The chain recombines TRBV2 with TRBJ2-7; D unresolved. The V end lost 6 bases, the J end lost 3 bases, and 9 bases lay between the germline ends. CDR3 length: 12 residues. The germline V gene has CDR1 SNHLY and CDR2 FYNNEI. The CDR3 nucleotides are TGTGCCAGCAGGGCCTGGGGCTACGAGCAGTACTTC. Amino acids: CASRAWGYEQYF. Looking up the rest from reference TRBV2 and TRBJ2-7 gives the full variable domain: EPEVTQTPSHQVTQMGQEVILRCVPISNHLYFYWYRQILGQKVEFLVSFYNNEISEKSEIFDDQFSVERPDGSNFTLKIRSTKLEDSAMYFCASRAWGYEQYFGPGTRLTVT.

The gene calls are TRBV2 and TRBJ2-4; possibly TRBD2 for D (6 bases). CDR1 is SNHLY and CDR2 is FYNNEI in the germline V gene. The V end was cut by 6 bases, the J end by 10 bases, with 13 bases between. This CDR3 region has 12 residues. DNA of the CDR3: TGTGCCAGCAGGGGAGGTTTAAGGATTCAGTACTTC. This encodes CASRGGLRIQYF.

This clone appeared a single time. The genes are TRBV29-1 and TRBJ1-2; D is perhaps TRBD1 (6 bases). The V gene's germline CDR1 is SQVTM and CDR2 ANQGSEA. The CDR3 has 13 amino acids. V gave up 7 bases and J gave up 8 bases, with 20 bases separating them. DNA of the CDR3: TGCAGCGCTGAGACGGACAGAGAGAACGGCTACACCTTC. Residues: CSAETDRENGYTF.

This chain joins TRBV19 and TRBJ2-1, with 7 bases aligning to TRBD1. CDR3 length: 15 amino acids. Per the germline V gene, CDR1 is LNHDA and CDR2 is SQIVND (reference sequence). The trim removed 3 bases at V and 4 bases at J, leaving 6 bases unmatched. The CDR3 is CASSIRDRFYNEQFF. Here the CDR3 DNA reads TGTGCCAGTAGTATTCGGGACAGATTTTACAATGAGCAGTTCTTC.

This chain uses TRBV28 with TRBJ2-6; 8 nucleotides align to TRBD2. The CDR3 contains 16 residues. CDR1 is MDHEN and CDR2 is SYDVKM in the germline V gene. After removal of 2 bases from V and 0 bases from J, the junction contained 0 bases not matched to a gene. For the CDR3, the DNA is TGTGCCAGCAGTTTAACTAGCGGCTCTGGGGCCAACGTCCTGACTTTC. Protein: CASSLTSGSGANVLTF. Variable domain in full (rest from reference TRBV28 and TRBJ2-6): DVKVTQSSRYLVKRTGEKVFLECVQDMDHENMFWYRQDPGLGLRLIYFSYDVKMKEKGDIPEGYSVSREKKERFSLILESASTNQTSMYLCASSLTSGSGANVLTFGAGSRLTVL.

The chain couples TRBV9 to TRBJ2-3; possibly TRBD2 for D (6 bases). The ends were cut back, 4 bases at V and 3 bases at J, with 15 bases in the middle. Looked up from germline, CDR1 is SGDLS and CDR2 is YYNGEE. The CDR3 runs 15 residues. The CDR3: CASSPRQGGTDTQYF. For the CDR3, the DNA is TGTGCCAGCAGCCCCCGGCAGGGAGGTACAGATACGCAGTATTTT.

This chain links TRBV19 with TRBJ1-4; D not resolved. The germline V gene encodes CDR1 LNHDA and CDR2 SQIVND (reference sequence). The germline V and J ends were trimmed by 10 bases and 7 bases, with 10 bases remaining between them. The CDR3 has 11 residues. The CDR3 loop reads CATTGAEKLFF. The CDR3, as DNA: TGTGCCACGACGGGAGCTGAAAAACTGTTTTTT.

V usage is TRBV6-5 and J usage is TRBJ1-1; D ambiguous. Germline lookup yields CDR1 MNHEY and CDR2 SVGAGI. V lost 0 bases and J 1 base, leaving 9 bases between the germline ends. CDR3 length: 15 residues. The CDR3 is CASSYSRGENTEAFF. For the CDR3, the DNA is TGTGCCAGCAGTTACTCTCGAGGTGAGAACACTGAAGCTTTCTTT.

J is TRBJ1-2 and V is TRBV6-6; D may be TRBD1 (5 bases). Trimming removed 11 bases at V and 2 bases at J, with 15 bases between. Germline V gives CDR1 MNHNY, CDR2 SVGAGI (reference sequence). CDR3 length equals 13 residues. CDR3 in amino acids: CAVAPGPNYGYTF. The CDR3 region has the DNA TGTGCCGTTGCCCCGGGACCGAACTATGGCTACACCTTC.

This clone occurred a few times. The chain couples TRBV6-5 to TRBJ2-7; 10 nucleotides align to TRBD2. The CDR3 length is 14 residues. V shed 6 bases and J 2 bases; nucleotides not matched to a gene: 4. The germline gives CDR1 MNHEY, CDR2 SVGAGI. The CDR3 protein is CASRATSGPYEQYF. The CDR3 nucleotides read TGTGCCAGCAGAGCGACTAGCGGGCCCTACGAGCAGTACTTC.

Details on this clone: Other DNA variants within this sample encode the same CDR3. The V gene is TRBV10-3, the J gene TRBJ2-7, with D maybe TRBD1 (5 bases). Germline lookup yields CDR1 ENHRY and CDR2 SYGVKD. The V end was cut by 6 bases, the J end by 4 bases, with 10 bases between. The CDR3 covers 12 residues. CDR3 loop: CAISPDSYEQYF. In nucleotides, the CDR3 is TGTGCCATCAGCCCCGACAGTTACGAGCAGTACTTC.

In the case of this clone: Other DNA sequences within the sample encode an identical CDR3. The CDR3 here is CASSLVPTDTQYF. The CDR3 nucleotides are TGCGCCAGCAGCTTGGTCCCTACAGATACGCAGTATTTT. This chain uses TRBV5-1 with TRBJ2-3, with unresolved D. The V end was cut by 0 bases, the J end by 3 bases, with 5 bases between. The CDR3 runs to 13 residues. Germline V gives CDR1 SGHRS, CDR2 YFSETQ.

This sequence joins TRBV11-3 and TRBJ2-2; D is ambiguous. CDR1 SGHNT and CDR2 YENEEA come from the germline V gene. The CDR3 runs 12 residues. The V gene lost 3 bases and the J gene lost 4 bases, with 3 bases spanning the gap. CDR3 sequence (DNA): TGTGCCAGCAGCTTCCTCACCGGGGAGCTGTTTTTT. Translated: CASSFLTGELFF.

J is TRBJ1-5 and V is TRBV30, with D uncertain. Deletions cut 0 bases from V and 2 bases from J, with 2 bases between. CDR1 is GTSNPN and CDR2 is SVGIG in the germline V gene (reference sequence). The CDR3 spans 12 residues. The CDR3 DNA follows: TGTGCCTGGAGTGTAGGCAATCAGCCCCAGCATTTT. Translated, it gives CAWSVGNQPQHF.